Below, one T cell receptor (beta chain) is given with its context. The data originate from a study of shared clonotypes between healthy human individuals. This CDR3 is built from 16 residues. The germline V gene encodes CDR1 WNHNN and CDR2 SYGVQD (reference sequence). V was clipped by 2 bases and J by 6 bases; unmatched bases: 9. The table came from immunoSEQ multiplex PCR; TCRdb's copy has only in-frame clones and leaves some out. Among approximately 480,000 clones, 60% to 80% were seen once, and the ten largest hold about 12%. J is TRBJ2-1 and V is TRBV10-1, with 8 bases identical to TRBD2. The sample comprised PBMCs. The TCR sequence derives from a woman between 40 and 55 years old in good health. Some clones in this sample may be carry-over from other donors' samples. CDR3 in DNA: TGCGCCAGCAGTGAGCAGGGACTAGGAATTCCCAATGAGCAGTTCTTC. It codes for CASSEQGLGIPNEQFF.